The entry below describes one T cell receptor (beta chain). The data are from a study of blood T cell repertoires in COVID-19. The assay was immunoSEQ multiplex PCR, and TCRdb's table has in-frame clones only and misses some. The table has 180,000 or so clones, 70% to 90% seen once. This sequence originates from a middle-aged man who had recovered from COVID-19. The specimen sequenced was peripheral blood.

CDR3 sequence (DNA): TGTGCCAGCAGCTTATCCCGGGGGGGCACAGAGACCCAGTACTTC. This sequence encodes CASSLSRGGTETQYF. This sequence joins TRBV7-2 and TRBJ2-5; 8 bases are a match to TRBD2. The germline V gene encodes CDR1 SGHTA and CDR2 FQGNSA. The CDR3 contains 15 residues. The V segment lost 2 bases and the J segment 4 bases; nucleotides outside the gene matches: 6.